Listed below are T cell receptor beta chains from one sample, sequenced in a study of blood T cell repertoires in COVID-19. Using immunoSEQ multiplex PCR, the repertoire was profiled, and TCRdb retains in-frame clones only, with some absent. Here the sample spans more than 85,000 clones, over 70% being singletons. Input material: peripheral blood. The source is a man between 65 and 80 years old with acute or convalescent COVID-19. Each CDR3 is given with its conserved first and last residue. The D gene is left open where the match is weak. Clone size, where shown, is once, few, many, or a class for clones that have expanded.

d_call: .; v_call: TRBV19; j_call: TRBJ2-7; clone_size: .; cdr3_aa: CASSIVHSSYEQYF; cdr3_nt: TGTGCCAGTAGTATAGTACACAGCTCCTACGAGCAGTACTTC
d_call: TRBD1; v_call: TRBV28; j_call: TRBJ1-2; clone_size: .; cdr3_aa: CASRTGQGAYYGYTF; cdr3_nt: TGTGCCAGCAGAACCGGACAGGGGGCCTACTATGGCTACACCTTC
d_call: TRBD2; v_call: TRBV10-3; j_call: TRBJ2-1; clone_size: many; cdr3_aa: CAISESELAGVPTFNEQFF; cdr3_nt: TGTGCCATCAGTGAGTCGGAACTAGCGGGAGTTCCGACCTTCAATGAGCAGTTCTTC
d_call: .; v_call: TRBV19; j_call: TRBJ2-1; clone_size: many; cdr3_aa: CASRRGNEQFF; cdr3_nt: TGTGCCAGTCGCAGGGGCAATGAGCAGTTCTTC
d_call: .; v_call: TRBV30; j_call: TRBJ1-3; clone_size: .; cdr3_aa: CAWSVGSSGNTIYF; cdr3_nt: TGTGCCTGGAGTGTAGGGAGCTCTGGAAACACCATATATTTT
d_call: .; v_call: TRBV30; j_call: TRBJ1-1; clone_size: many; cdr3_aa: CAWSVRGPRNTEAFF; cdr3_nt: TGTGCCTGGAGTGTCCGCGGGCCGAGGAACACTGAAGCTTTCTTT
d_call: TRBD1; v_call: TRBV4-1; j_call: TRBJ2-1; clone_size: once; cdr3_aa: CASSQTQGVDEQFF; cdr3_nt: TGCGCCAGCAGCCAAACCCAGGGGGTGGATGAGCAGTTCTTC
d_call: .; v_call: TRBV29-1; j_call: TRBJ2-7; clone_size: .; cdr3_aa: CSAIFRDTYEQYF; cdr3_nt: TGCAGCGCCATCTTCCGGGACACCTACGAGCAGTACTTC
d_call: .; v_call: TRBV18; j_call: TRBJ1-1; clone_size: .; cdr3_aa: CASLSAGVDTEAFF; cdr3_nt: TGTGCCAGCCTTTCGGCAGGGGTGGACACTGAAGCTTTCTTT
d_call: TRBD2; v_call: TRBV15; j_call: TRBJ2-1; clone_size: .; cdr3_aa: CATAQSHLAVSYNEQFF; cdr3_nt: TGTGCCACCGCCCAATCCCATCTAGCGGTCTCCTACAATGAGCAGTTCTTC
d_call: .; v_call: TRBV30; j_call: TRBJ1-5; clone_size: .; cdr3_aa: CAWSHDSLDQPQHF; cdr3_nt: TGTGCCTGGAGTCACGACAGCCTCGATCAGCCCCAGCATTTT
d_call: .; v_call: TRBV5-1; j_call: TRBJ1-4; clone_size: few; cdr3_aa: CASSLGRGRKDGALISEKLFF; cdr3_nt: TGCGCCAGCAGCTTGGGGCGGGGCAGAAAGGATGGTGCCCTAATAAGCGAAAAACTGTTTTTT
d_call: .; v_call: TRBV28; j_call: TRBJ1-1; clone_size: .; cdr3_aa: CASTPGGVMNTEAFF; cdr3_nt: TGTGCCAGCACCCCGGGAGGGGTCATGAACACTGAAGCTTTCTTT
d_call: .; v_call: TRBV7-2; j_call: TRBJ1-3; clone_size: .; cdr3_aa: CASSLARGSGNTIYF; cdr3_nt: TGTGCCAGCAGCTTAGCACGAGGCTCTGGAAACACCATATATTTT
d_call: .; v_call: TRBV15; j_call: TRBJ2-3; clone_size: .; cdr3_aa: CATRGHSSTDTQYF; cdr3_nt: TGTGCCACCCGGGGACACTCTAGCACAGATACGCAGTATTTT
d_call: TRBD1; v_call: TRBV14; j_call: TRBJ1-2; clone_size: .; cdr3_aa: CASSQEKLDRVYGYTF; cdr3_nt: TGTGCCAGCAGCCAAGAGAAATTGGACAGGGTTTATGGCTACACCTTC
d_call: TRBD1; v_call: TRBV7-2; j_call: TRBJ2-5; clone_size: .; cdr3_aa: CASSSRGTGWSRYF; cdr3_nt: TGTGCCAGCAGCTCCCGAGGGACAGGGTGGAGTCGGTACTTC
d_call: TRBD1; v_call: TRBV4-1; j_call: TRBJ1-2; clone_size: .; cdr3_aa: CASSRLTGNRDGYTF; cdr3_nt: TGCGCCAGCAGCCGGTTGACAGGGAACCGGGATGGCTACACCTTC
d_call: TRBD2; v_call: TRBV4-1; j_call: TRBJ2-5; clone_size: .; cdr3_aa: CASSQGLAGGSETQYF; cdr3_nt: TGCGCCAGCAGCCAAGGACTAGCGGGAGGCAGCGAGACCCAGTACTTC
d_call: .; v_call: TRBV4-1; j_call: TRBJ1-6; clone_size: .; cdr3_aa: CASSQGSYNSPLHF; cdr3_nt: TGCGCCAGCAGCCAGGGCAGTTATAATTCACCCCTCCACTTT
d_call: TRBD2; v_call: TRBV4-2; j_call: TRBJ2-1; clone_size: .; cdr3_aa: CASSQGTSGTKEQFF; cdr3_nt: TGTGCCAGCAGCCAAGGGACTAGCGGGACGAAGGAGCAGTTCTTC
d_call: .; v_call: TRBV7-2; j_call: TRBJ2-1; clone_size: .; cdr3_aa: CASSPREHGDNEQFF; cdr3_nt: TGTGCCAGCAGCCCTCGGGAGCATGGGGACAATGAGCAGTTCTTC
d_call: .; v_call: TRBV28; j_call: TRBJ2-5; clone_size: .; cdr3_aa: CASSSGTLQETQYF; cdr3_nt: TGTGCCAGCAGTTCCGGGACTCTTCAAGAGACCCAGTACTTC
d_call: .; v_call: TRBV5-1; j_call: TRBJ2-3; clone_size: .; cdr3_aa: CASGRGTSTDTQYF; cdr3_nt: TGCGCCAGCGGCCGGGGAACCTCCACAGATACGCAGTATTTT
d_call: .; v_call: TRBV30; j_call: TRBJ2-1; clone_size: .; cdr3_aa: CAWNSYNEQFF; cdr3_nt: TGTGCCTGGAATAGCTACAATGAGCAGTTCTTC
d_call: TRBD1; v_call: TRBV2; j_call: TRBJ2-2; clone_size: .; cdr3_aa: CASRQGIGSRELFF; cdr3_nt: TGTGCCAGTAGACAGGGGATCGGGTCGAGGGAGCTGTTTTTT
d_call: TRBD2; v_call: TRBV2; j_call: TRBJ2-1; clone_size: .; cdr3_aa: CASPRGRGNYNEQFF; cdr3_nt: TGTGCCAGCCCGAGAGGGCGGGGGAACTACAATGAGCAGTTCTTC
d_call: .; v_call: TRBV7-2; j_call: TRBJ1-1; clone_size: few; cdr3_aa: CASSLALLGGQAFF; cdr3_nt: TGTGCCAGCAGCTTAGCCCTGTTGGGGGGGCAAGCTTTCTTT
d_call: TRBD1; v_call: TRBV5-3; j_call: TRBJ2-1; clone_size: .; cdr3_aa: CARSLARRGQGLNEQFF; cdr3_nt: TGTGCCAGAAGCTTGGCCCGCCGGGGACAGGGTCTCAATGAGCAGTTCTTC